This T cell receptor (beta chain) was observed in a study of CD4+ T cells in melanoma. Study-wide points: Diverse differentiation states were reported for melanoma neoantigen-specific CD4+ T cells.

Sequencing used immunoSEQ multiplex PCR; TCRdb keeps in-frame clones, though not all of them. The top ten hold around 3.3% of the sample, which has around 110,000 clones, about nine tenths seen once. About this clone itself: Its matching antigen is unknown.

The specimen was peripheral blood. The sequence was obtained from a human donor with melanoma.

This chain's CDR3 is CASRLEGVKLFF. The CDR3 DNA reads as TGTGCAAGTCGCTTAGAAGGAGTAAAACTGTTTTTT. This chain joins TRBV12-2 and TRBJ1-4. TRBV12-2 is classified as a pseudogene. The CDR3 has 12 residues.